What follows is one T cell receptor beta chain and its context. This record comes from a study of cytomegalovirus exposure and HLA in healthy donors. Primers included in the PCR were 60 Vbeta and 13 Jbeta primers. Produced via immunoSEQ multiplex PCR; TCRdb's table is partial and in-frame only. The sample shows roughly 120,000 clones, less than 90% of them seen only once. The material sequenced was PBMCs. The sequence was obtained from a man over 45 in good health and CMV-seronegative.

CDR3 coding DNA: TGTGCCAGTAGTAGGTCCTTGAGCTCCTACGAGCAGTACTTC. Translating gives CASSRSLSSYEQYF. The chain is built from TRBV19 and TRBJ2-7, with no clear D. V was cut by 4 bases and J by 0 bases, with 10 bases left in between. This CDR3 is 14 amino acids long. The germline CDR1 and CDR2 sequences are LNHDA and SQIVND (reference sequence).